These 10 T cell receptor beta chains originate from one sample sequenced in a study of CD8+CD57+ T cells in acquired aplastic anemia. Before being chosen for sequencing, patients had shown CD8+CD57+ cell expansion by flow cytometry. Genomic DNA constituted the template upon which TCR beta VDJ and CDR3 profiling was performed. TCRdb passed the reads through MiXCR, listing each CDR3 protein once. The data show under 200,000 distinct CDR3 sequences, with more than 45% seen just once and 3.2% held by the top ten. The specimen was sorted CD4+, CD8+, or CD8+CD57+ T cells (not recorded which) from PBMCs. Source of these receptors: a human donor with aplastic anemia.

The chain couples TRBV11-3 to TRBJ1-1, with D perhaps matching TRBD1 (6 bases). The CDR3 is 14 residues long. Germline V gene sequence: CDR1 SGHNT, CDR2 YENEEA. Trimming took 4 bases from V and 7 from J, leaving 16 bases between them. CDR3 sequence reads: CASSYGGGRNEAFF. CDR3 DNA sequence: TGTGCCAGCAGCTACGGGGGGGGCCGGAATGAAGCTTTCTTT.

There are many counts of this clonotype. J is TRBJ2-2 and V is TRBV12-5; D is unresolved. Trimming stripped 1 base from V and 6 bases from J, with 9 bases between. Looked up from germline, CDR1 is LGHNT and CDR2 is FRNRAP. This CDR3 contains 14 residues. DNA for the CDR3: TGTGCTAGTGGTTTGGCCCCGGGCGCCGGGGAGCTGTTTTTT. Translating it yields CASGLAPGAGELFF.

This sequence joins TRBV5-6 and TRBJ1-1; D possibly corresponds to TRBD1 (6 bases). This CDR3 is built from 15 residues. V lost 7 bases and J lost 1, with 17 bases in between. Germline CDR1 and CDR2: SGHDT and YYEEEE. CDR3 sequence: CASGPRGAANTEAFF. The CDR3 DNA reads TGTGCCAGCGGCCCTAGGGGGGCGGCGAACACTGAAGCTTTCTTT.

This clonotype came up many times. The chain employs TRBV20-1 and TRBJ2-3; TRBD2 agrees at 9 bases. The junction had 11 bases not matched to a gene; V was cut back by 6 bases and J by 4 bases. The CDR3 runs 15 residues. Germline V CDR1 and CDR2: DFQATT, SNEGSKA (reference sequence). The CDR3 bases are TGCAGTGCCAGCCTGACCGGGACTAGCTCAGATACGCAGTATTTT. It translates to CSASLTGTSSDTQYF.

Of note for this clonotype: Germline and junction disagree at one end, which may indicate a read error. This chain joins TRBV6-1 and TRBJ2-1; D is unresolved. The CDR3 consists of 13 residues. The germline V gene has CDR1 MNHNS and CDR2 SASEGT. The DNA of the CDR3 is TGTGTCAGCAGCCGGACGGTTTACAATGAGCAGTTCTTC. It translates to CVSSRTVYNEQFF.

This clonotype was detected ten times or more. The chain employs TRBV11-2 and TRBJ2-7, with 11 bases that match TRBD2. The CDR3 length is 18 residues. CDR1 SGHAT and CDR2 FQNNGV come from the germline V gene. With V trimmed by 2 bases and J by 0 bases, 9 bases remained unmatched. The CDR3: CASSLLSSGGLSSYEQYF. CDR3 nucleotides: TGTGCCAGCAGCTTATTGTCTAGCGGGGGGCTAAGCTCCTACGAGCAGTACTTC.

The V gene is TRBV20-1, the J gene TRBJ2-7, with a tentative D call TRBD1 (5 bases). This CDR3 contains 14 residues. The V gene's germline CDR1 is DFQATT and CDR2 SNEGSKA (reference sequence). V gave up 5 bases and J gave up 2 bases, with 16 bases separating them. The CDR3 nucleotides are TGCAGTGCTCCGAGTTCCAGGGTCGCCTACGAGCAGTACTTC. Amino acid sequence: CSAPSSRVAYEQYF.

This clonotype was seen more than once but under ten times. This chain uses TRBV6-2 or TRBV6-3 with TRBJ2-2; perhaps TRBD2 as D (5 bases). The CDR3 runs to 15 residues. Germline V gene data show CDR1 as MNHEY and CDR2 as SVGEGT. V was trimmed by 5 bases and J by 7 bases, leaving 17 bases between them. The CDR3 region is CASSTLFPGGGELFF. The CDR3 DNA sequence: TGTGCCAGCAGTACCCTCTTCCCCGGAGGCGGGGAGCTGTTTTTT.

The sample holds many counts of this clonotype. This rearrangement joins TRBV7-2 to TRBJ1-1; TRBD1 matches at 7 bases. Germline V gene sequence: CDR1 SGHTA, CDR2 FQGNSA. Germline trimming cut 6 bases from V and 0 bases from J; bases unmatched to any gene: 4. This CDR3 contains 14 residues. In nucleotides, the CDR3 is TGTGCCAGCAGAAAGACAGGGCTGAACACTGAAGCTTTCTTT. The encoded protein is CASRKTGLNTEAFF.

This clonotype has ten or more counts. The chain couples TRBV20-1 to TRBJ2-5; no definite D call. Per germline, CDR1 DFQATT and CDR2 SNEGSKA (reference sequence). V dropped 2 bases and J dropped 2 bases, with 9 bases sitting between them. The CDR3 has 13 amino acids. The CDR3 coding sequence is TGCAGTGCTAGAATGTCAGCTCAAGAGACCCAGTACTTC. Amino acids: CSARMSAQETQYF.